These T cell receptor beta chains were read from a single sample in a study of CD8 T cells in ankylosing spondylitis. TCRdb analysed the 5' RACE reads with MiXCR anew, one entry per CDR3 protein. The table includes about 360,000 distinct CDR3 sequences, roughly 20% detected once. Sequenced sample: blood, either unsorted or a sorted T cell fraction (not recorded which). These receptors all come from a male donor with ankylosing spondylitis or in good health (not recorded which). The CDR3 runs from the conserved cysteine through the conserved F or W. The D gene is left open where the match is weak. Some rows have no size entry. The others give once, few or many, or a class for an expanded clone.

v_call	d_call	cdr3_length	j_call	clone_size	cdr3_aa	cdr3_nt
TRBV29-1	-	13	TRBJ2-7	few	CSVVGYGGYEQYF	TGCAGCGTTGTAGGTTACGGAGGCTACGAGCAGTACTTC
TRBV29-1	-	14	TRBJ2-1	few	CSVHGANSYNEQFF	TGCAGCGTGCACGGGGCGAACTCCTACAATGAGCAGTTCTTC
TRBV6-1	-	14	TRBJ2-5	few	CASSSGDPEETQYF	TGTGCCAGCAGCTCCGGGGACCCCGAAGAGACCCAGTACTTC
TRBV20-1	-	11	TRBJ1-1	few	CSARGPTEAFF	TGCAGTGCTAGGGGGCCCACTGAAGCTTTCTTT
TRBV7-9	-	13	TRBJ2-1	few	CASSLVVPHEQFF	TGTGCCAGCAGCTTAGTCGTCCCCCATGAGCAGTTCTTC
TRBV12-3/TRBV12-4	-	13	TRBJ2-1	few	CASSPGAIHEQFF	TGTGCCAGCAGCCCCGGGGCCATCCATGAGCAGTTCTTC
TRBV7-9	-	14	TRBJ1-1	few	CASSLERVNTEAFF	TGTGCCAGCAGCTTAGAGCGGGTGAACACTGAAGCTTTCTTT
TRBV12-3/TRBV12-4	-	15	TRBJ2-7	-	CASTGLGQLTYEQYF	TGTGCCAGCACGGGACTCGGACAGCTTACCTACGAGCAGTACTTC
TRBV3-1	-	14	TRBJ2-7	few	CASSQPGPPYEQYF	TGTGCCAGCAGCCAACCGGGACCTCCCTACGAGCAGTACTTC
TRBV20-1	-	15	TRBJ2-7	-	CSARTDQAPIYEQYF	TGCAGTGCTAGGACCGACCAGGCCCCAATCTACGAGCAGTACTTC
TRBV12-3/TRBV12-4	-	12	TRBJ1-6	-	CASSLGGDKLHF	TGTGCCAGCAGTTTGGGCGGGGACAAGCTCCACTTT
TRBV9	TRBD2	18	TRBJ2-7	few	CASSVGSSGGAFSYEQYF	TGTGCCAGCAGCGTAGGATCCAGCGGGGGGGCTTTTTCCTACGAGCAGTACTTC
TRBV5-5	-	15	TRBJ2-5	-	CASGKEDAAQETQYF	TGTGCCAGCGGAAAGGAGGACGCCGCCCAAGAGACCCAGTACTTC
TRBV27	-	11	TRBJ1-2	-	CASTGGYGYTF	TGTGCCAGCACCGGGGGCTATGGCTACACCTTC
TRBV12-3/TRBV12-4	-	13	TRBJ2-7	-	CASSLALDPEQYF	TGTGCCAGCAGTTTAGCTCTGGACCCCGAGCAGTACTTC
TRBV2	-	14	TRBJ2-3	-	CAIPTPPGTDTQYF	TGTGCCATCCCAACCCCTCCTGGCACAGATACGCAGTATTTT
TRBV27	TRBD2	14	TRBJ2-2	-	CATSFRGVTGELFF	TGTGCCACCTCCTTCCGGGGGGTCACCGGGGAGCTGTTTTTT
TRBV7-9	-	14	TRBJ2-1	few	CASSSTAKGNEQFF	TGTGCCAGCAGCTCAACCGCCAAGGGCAATGAGCAGTTCTTC
TRBV10-3	TRBD1	13	TRBJ2-7	few	CAISGTGSHEQYF	TGTGCCATCAGCGGGACAGGGTCCCACGAGCAGTACTTC
TRBV7-9	TRBD2	13	TRBJ2-7	few	CASTLAGAYEQYF	TGTGCCAGCACCCTAGCGGGGGCCTACGAGCAGTACTTC
TRBV9	-	20	TRBJ2-1	-	CASSVVDPGAHFGLFNEQFF	TGTGCCAGCAGCGTAGTGGACCCAGGGGCCCATTTCGGGCTCTTCAATGAGCAGTTCTTC
TRBV20-1	TRBD1	15	TRBJ1-1	-	CSARGDSLMNTEAFF	TGCAGTGCTAGGGGGGACAGCCTAATGAACACTGAAGCTTTCTTT
TRBV4-1	-	17	TRBJ2-6	few	CASSQGTDPSGANVLTF	TGCGCCAGCAGCCAAGGAACAGATCCCTCTGGGGCCAACGTCCTGACTTTC
TRBV9	TRBD2	19	TRBJ2-3	-	CASSPRGGTSGDSTDTQYF	TGTGCCAGCAGCCCCCGGGGGGGGACTAGCGGGGATAGCACAGATACGCAGTATTTT
TRBV12-3/TRBV12-4	TRBD2	16	TRBJ2-1	-	CASSLPSGGSYNEQFF	TGTGCCAGCAGTCTACCTAGCGGGGGGTCATACAATGAGCAGTTCTTC
TRBV28	-	12	TRBJ2-5	few	CAIQPRGQTQYF	TGTGCGATCCAACCCAGGGGCCAGACCCAGTACTTC
TRBV7-9	-	17	TRBJ2-1	-	CASSSPPSAGSYNEQFF	TGTGCCAGCAGCTCCCCCCCCTCTGCAGGGTCCTACAATGAGCAGTTCTTC
TRBV20-1	-	16	TRBJ2-1	-	CSARANRGPSYNEQFF	TGCAGTGCTAGGGCCAATCGGGGGCCGTCGTACAATGAGCAGTTCTTC
TRBV12-3/TRBV12-4	-	12	TRBJ2-1	-	CASSLLSHEQFF	TGTGCCAGCAGTTTACTGAGTCATGAGCAGTTCTTC
TRBV20-1	-	14	TRBJ2-2	few	CSAKTSANTGELFF	TGCAGTGCGAAGACTAGTGCGAACACCGGGGAGCTGTTTTTT
TRBV7-9	TRBD1	17	TRBJ2-5	-	CASRPTNRGKDQETQYF	TGTGCCAGCAGACCCACGAACAGGGGGAAGGATCAAGAGACCCAGTACTTC
TRBV25-1	-	13	TRBJ2-7	few	CASPWQVAYEQYF	TGTGCCAGCCCCTGGCAGGTGGCCTACGAGCAGTACTTC
TRBV12-3/TRBV12-4	-	12	TRBJ2-7	-	CASRDGSYEQYF	TGTGCCAGCAGGGACGGATCCTACGAGCAGTACTTC
TRBV10-2	-	16	TRBJ2-7	few	CASSERSRGVFNEQYF	TGCGCCAGCAGTGAGCGTTCAAGGGGGGTCTTCAACGAGCAGTACTTC
TRBV7-9	-	15	TRBJ2-3	-	CASSLAQGLTDTQYF	TGTGCCAGCAGCTTAGCCCAGGGGTTAACAGATACGCAGTATTTT
TRBV4-2	-	14	TRBJ1-6	few	CASSQDIENSPLHF	TGTGCCAGCAGCCAAGATATCGAGAATTCACCCCTCCACTTT
TRBV6-5	TRBD2	16	TRBJ2-5	-	CASSLIAGGYQETQYF	TGTGCCAGCAGTTTAATAGCGGGGGGGTACCAAGAGACCCAGTACTTC
TRBV7-9	-	14	TRBJ1-4	-	CASSLFLGDEKLFF	TGTGCCAGCAGCTTATTCCTAGGCGATGAAAAACTGTTTTTT
TRBV20-1	TRBD2	15	TRBJ2-7	-	CSARPTSGWTYEQYF	TGCAGTGCTCGTCCGACTAGCGGGTGGACCTACGAGCAGTACTTC
TRBV29-1	-	14	TRBJ2-1	-	CSVPRGHSYNEQFF	TGCAGCGTACCGAGGGGCCATTCCTACAATGAGCAGTTCTTC
TRBV20-1	-	13	TRBJ2-7	-	CSARSGQSYEQYF	TGCAGTGCTAGATCTGGACAGAGCTACGAGCAGTACTTC
TRBV7-9	TRBD2	15	TRBJ2-3	-	CASSYHPSAGGTQYF	TGTGCCAGCAGCTACCACCCAAGTGCGGGGGGTACGCAGTATTTT
TRBV12-3/TRBV12-4	TRBD1	14	TRBJ2-3	few	CASSFSNRGDTQYF	TGTGCCAGCAGTTTTTCGAACAGGGGGGATACGCAGTATTTT
TRBV4-1	TRBD1	13	TRBJ2-7	-	CASRLQGSDEQYF	TGCGCCAGCAGATTACAGGGGTCGGACGAGCAGTACTTC
TRBV12-3/TRBV12-4	-	17	TRBJ2-3	-	CASSFLPLVGPRDTQYF	TGTGCCAGCAGTTTTCTCCCCCTCGTGGGGCCTAGAGATACGCAGTATTTT